This T cell receptor (beta chain) was documented in a study of response to subunit inactivated influenza vaccine listed by TCRdb under 2018. As for the study more broadly: To follow how T cells responded to a trivalent subunit inactivated influenza vaccine, the researchers relied on deep quantitative profiling of the T cell receptor repertoire.

The paper's findings and limits, for the study overall: The authors suggested that each seasonal influenza vaccination may recruit only a limited number of new T cells.

Turning to this clonotype: Its cognate antigen has yet to be identified. No much larger clonotype is one base removed from it; base qualities were not supplied.

The receptor library was made with RT-PCR. The instrument given in TCRdb is Illumina HiSeq 2500. The raw public reads went through TCRdb reprocessing: fastp at Q25, MiXCR clone calling, in-frame beta chains kept. Entries that share a CDR3 protein sequence are merged under the most common genes and DNA. This sample comprises about 650,000 distinct CDR3 sequences, about a sixth of them detected only once. Of the sample, 9.5% to 13% falls within the top ten clones. The sequenced sample was PBMCs from blood, obtained about 11 days after vaccination. The sequence was collected from a middle-aged man who received an inactivated influenza vaccine. Donor details come from another sample of the same person, matched by shared clones.

CDR3 protein: CASRGDRHTQYF. The base sequence is TGTGCCAGCAGAGGGGACAGACATACGCAGTATTTT. Here the chain combines TRBV6-2 or TRBV6-3 and TRBJ2-3, and TRBD1 matches 7 of the central bases. The germline V end is reduced by 6 bases and the J end by 7 bases; junction bases left unmatched: 4. According to the germline V gene, CDR1 reads MNHEY and CDR2 reads SVGEGT. Taken from cysteine to phenylalanine, the CDR3 has 12 residues. The read is trimmed to its CDR3 DNA, 36 bases read in frame from base 1.